Given below is one TCR beta chain in context. This specimen comes from a study of technical replicates of blood from a few donors. Clones were read by immunoSEQ multiplex PCR, and TCRdb kept only the in-frame ones, dropping some. The data show 75,000 to 95,000 clones, around 94% seen once. Germline CDR1 ENHRY, CDR2 SYGVKD. CDR3 size: 19 residues. Trimming cost V 0 bases and J 4 bases, with 23 bases left between them. The sequenced material came from T cells isolated from PBMCs. This TCR was sampled from a human donor in good health. The chain couples TRBV10-3 to TRBJ2-3, with a tentative D call TRBD2 (5 bases). The CDR3 loop reads CAISESVLEGPLFADTQYF. The CDR3 DNA follows: TGTGCCATCAGTGAGTCAGTATTAGAGGGCCCGTTGTTTGCAGATACGCAGTATTTT.